This T cell receptor (beta chain) was sequenced during a study of blood T cell repertoires in COVID-19. As for the study in general: T cells, B-cell-depleted T cells, or PBMCs supplied cDNA or gDNA.

The V and J ends lost 3 bases and 6 bases respectively, with 14 bases between them. This CDR3 has 14 amino acids. Per the germline V gene, CDR1 is MNHEY and CDR2 is SMNVEV (reference sequence). The assay was immunoSEQ multiplex PCR, and TCRdb's table has in-frame clones only and misses some. Here the sample spans fewer than 250,000 clones, roughly 80% being singletons. This clone was detected only a few times. This TCR derives from a woman of 80 years or more with COVID-19, enrolled during active disease. V is TRBV27 and J is TRBJ1-2; D call uncertain. The sequencing sample was made of peripheral blood. CDR3 nucleotides: TGTGCCAGCAGTTTGGGCAAGGCGATCGATGGCTACACCTTC. It encodes CASSLGKAIDGYTF.